The TCR beta chain under discussion was sequenced for a study of CD8+CD57+ T cells in acquired aplastic anemia. Background on the study: Sorted cells (CD4+ and CD8+) yielded DNA amounts that averaged about 3.4 ug.

CDR1 and CDR2 (germline): MNHEY, SVGAGI. The CDR3 is made up of 14 amino acids. Trimming took 2 bases from V and 3 from J, leaving 10 bases between them. TCR beta VDJ combinations and CDR3 sequences were profiled from genomic DNA. TCRdb reanalysed the reads using MiXCR and keeps one entry per CDR3 protein. The sample lists more than 150,000 distinct CDR3 sequences, approximately 48% occurring once. It was patients with CD8+CD57+ cell expansion by flow cytometry who were chosen for sequencing. This clonotype was detected a few times. The V and J genes are TRBV6-5 and TRBJ1-1; no reliable D call. The sample comprised sorted CD4+, CD8+, or CD8+CD57+ T cells (not recorded which) from PBMCs. This receptor was identified in a human donor with aplastic anemia. The CDR3 coding sequence is TGTGCCAGCAGTTACACCCCGGGTGACACTGAAGCTTTCTTT. This sequence encodes CASSYTPGDTEAFF.